This is a list of T cell receptor beta chains from one sample in a study of identifying expanded T cells in peripheral blood. Some clones are missing from TCRdb's copy, which holds only in-frame ones; the method was immunoSEQ multiplex PCR. The data show more than 85,000 clones, around 88% seen once. Sequencing used blood. The receptors were sampled from a person aged 18 to 70 in good health. CDR3s include the opening cysteine and the closing phenylalanine or tryptophan. The D gene is left open where the match is weak. Size tells how often a clone was seen (once, few, many) or the class of an expanded clone, and some rows leave it out.

v_gene	abundance	j_gene	d_gene	CDR3aa	CDR3nt
TRBV29-1	.	TRBJ1-1	.	CSVGGHLNTEAFF	TGCAGCGTTGGGGGACATTTGAACACTGAAGCTTTCTTT
TRBV2	.	TRBJ2-5	.	CASSQRTDVTQYF	TGTGCCAGCAGTCAGAGGACAGATGTGACCCAGTACTTC
TRBV6-5	.	TRBJ2-7	TRBD2	CASSPPGGNLKQYF	TGTGCCAGCTCACCCCCGGGAGGGAATCTGAAGCAGTACTTC
TRBV5-1	.	TRBJ2-7	.	CASSPGTAGEQYF	TGCGCCAGCAGCCCTGGGACGGCGGGGGAGCAGTACTTC
TRBV11-3	.	TRBJ2-1	.	CASSLGGGAFNEQFF	TGTGCCAGCAGCTTAGGAGGGGGGGCATTCAATGAGCAGTTCTTC
TRBV7-6	.	TRBJ2-7	TRBD2	CASSPGSGSSYEQYF	TGTGCCAGCAGCCCCGGGAGCGGGAGCTCCTACGAGCAGTACTTC
TRBV11-3	.	TRBJ2-5	.	CASSQRTASGETQYF	TGTGCCAGCAGCCAGCGGACAGCCTCTGGGGAGACCCAGTACTTC
TRBV5-1	.	TRBJ2-7	.	CASSSGTSYEQYF	TGCGCCAGCAGCTCGGGAACTTCCTACGAGCAGTACTTC
TRBV6-5	.	TRBJ1-2	.	CASSSRGWGSYGYTF	TGTGCCAGCAGTTCCCGGGGGTGGGGTAGCTATGGCTACACCTTC
TRBV6-5	.	TRBJ2-3	.	CASSRDGSTDTQYF	TGTGCCAGCAGCCGGGACGGTAGCACAGATACGCAGTATTTT
TRBV6-6	.	TRBJ1-5	.	CASGEGGNQPQHF	TGTGCCAGCGGTGAGGGGGGCAATCAGCCCCAGCATTTT
TRBV6-1	.	TRBJ2-7	.	CASSEGADYEQYF	TGTGCCAGCAGTGAGGGAGCAGACTACGAGCAGTACTTC
TRBV5-6	.	TRBJ2-5	TRBD1	CASSATGVETQYF	TGTGCCAGCAGCGCGACAGGGGTAGAGACCCAGTACTTC
TRBV5-1	.	TRBJ2-1	.	CASSFGSGGMDHEQFF	TGCGCCAGCAGCTTTGGTAGCGGAGGGATGGACCATGAGCAGTTCTTC
TRBV10-3	.	TRBJ2-7	TRBD2	CAISESAGGGEQYF	TGTGCCATCAGTGAGTCTGCGGGAGGTGGTGAGCAGTACTTC
TRBV4-3	once	TRBJ2-1	.	CASSQDYGSGSYNEQFF	TGCGCCAGCAGCCAAGATTACGGCAGTGGCTCCTACAATGAGCAGTTCTTC
TRBV7-7	.	TRBJ2-5	TRBD2	CASSLWGGSSETQYF	TGTGCCAGCAGCTTATGGGGGGGTTCGTCAGAGACCCAGTACTTC
TRBV5-4	.	TRBJ1-1	.	CASSLVMNTEAFF	TGTGCCAGCAGCTTGGTGATGAACACTGAAGCTTTCTTT
TRBV11-3	.	TRBJ2-5	.	CASSFRDGETQYF	TGTGCCAGCAGCTTCAGGGATGGAGAGACCCAGTACTTC
TRBV28	.	TRBJ2-2	.	CASSLDVLGGTGELFF	TGTGCCAGCAGTTTGGACGTGTTAGGTGGGACCGGGGAGCTGTTTTTT
TRBV5-1	.	TRBJ2-1	TRBD2	CASSSLAGPPNEQFF	TGCGCCAGCAGTTCTCTAGCGGGGCCTCCCAATGAGCAGTTCTTC
TRBV7-2	.	TRBJ1-2	.	CASSLVGYGYTF	TGTGCCAGCAGCTTAGTCGGTTATGGCTACACCTTC
TRBV19	.	TRBJ1-6	TRBD1	CASSNPGQGRGISPLHF	TGTGCCAGTAGTAACCCGGGACAGGGGAGGGGAATTTCACCCCTCCACTTT
TRBV7-2	.	TRBJ2-7	TRBD1	CASNRQGAFSYEQYF	TGTGCCAGCAACCGACAGGGGGCGTTTTCCTACGAGCAGTACTTC
TRBV6-5	.	TRBJ2-7	TRBD2	CASRGTSGGLYEQYF	TGTGCCAGCCGGGGGACTAGCGGGGGGCTGTACGAGCAGTACTTC
TRBV5-4	.	TRBJ2-2	.	CASSLVRGAPNTGELFF	TGTGCCAGCAGCTTGGTCCGGGGAGCTCCGAACACCGGGGAGCTGTTTTTT
TRBV10-3	.	TRBJ1-5	.	CAISASSGRERGNQPQHF	TGTGCCATCAGTGCGTCTTCAGGCCGGGAAAGGGGCAATCAGCCCCAGCATTTT
TRBV11-3	.	TRBJ2-1	TRBD2	CASSLTSGSYEQFF	TGTGCCAGCAGCTTGACTAGCGGGAGCTATGAGCAGTTCTTC
TRBV19	.	TRBJ2-7	.	CASSMVAKAEQYF	TGTGCCAGTAGTATGGTTGCGAAGGCGGAGCAGTACTTC
TRBV6-4	.	TRBJ1-5	TRBD1	CASSTGGLGPQHF	TGTGCCAGCAGTACAGGGGGTTTGGGGCCCCAGCATTTT
TRBV29-1	.	TRBJ1-3	.	CSVEGAGVDNVF	TGCAGCGTTGAAGGGGCAGGGGTGGATAATGTATTT
TRBV10-3	once	TRBJ1-1	.	CAISEHDRNTEAFF	TGTGCCATCAGTGAGCATGACAGGAACACTGAAGCTTTCTTT
TRBV7-2	.	TRBJ2-1	TRBD2	CASSLGTSGGADEQFF	TGTGCCAGCAGCCTTGGGACTAGCGGGGGGGCCGATGAGCAGTTCTTC
TRBV5-1	.	TRBJ1-1	TRBD1	CASSWTGATEAFF	TGCGCCAGCAGCTGGACAGGGGCCACTGAAGCTTTCTTT
TRBV9	.	TRBJ1-1	.	CASSVAGPSMNTEAFF	TGTGCCAGCAGCGTAGCCGGACCGTCAATGAACACTGAAGCTTTCTTT
TRBV5-4	once	TRBJ2-7	TRBD2	CASSSRTSPITYEQYF	TGTGCCAGCAGTTCAAGGACTAGCCCTATTACCTACGAGCAGTACTTC
TRBV4-3	.	TRBJ1-3	.	CASSQDPAGWNTIYF	TGCGCCAGCAGCCAAGATCCGGCAGGGTGGAACACCATATATTTT
TRBV11-3	.	TRBJ2-7	.	CASSSTSRKKATYEQYF	TGTGCCAGCAGCTCAACCTCCCGGAAGAAAGCTACCTACGAGCAGTACTTC
TRBV19	.	TRBJ1-5	.	CASSMDRWNQPQHF	TGTGCCAGTAGTATGGATAGGTGGAATCAGCCCCAGCATTTT
TRBV7-3	.	TRBJ2-3	.	CASSLNPGWTDTQYF	TGTGCCAGCAGCTTAAACCCAGGGTGGACAGATACGCAGTATTTT
TRBV19	.	TRBJ1-5	TRBD1	CASSIGRQGEPQHF	TGTGCCAGTAGTATCGGGAGGCAGGGGGAGCCCCAGCATTTT
TRBV7-9	.	TRBJ2-1	.	CASSLWVSAGNGNEQFF	TGTGCCAGCAGCTTATGGGTTTCGGCGGGGAATGGAAATGAGCAGTTCTTC
TRBV18	.	TRBJ2-3	TRBD1	CASSPRTGNTDTQYF	TGTGCCAGCTCACCAAGGACAGGCAACACAGATACGCAGTATTTT
TRBV30	once	TRBJ2-1	TRBD2	CAWSGGVYNEQFF	TGTGCCTGGAGCGGGGGGGTATACAATGAGCAGTTCTTC
TRBV7-3	.	TRBJ2-2	.	CASKQGTNTGELFF	TGTGCCAGCAAGCAGGGGACGAACACCGGGGAGCTGTTTTTT
TRBV7-3	.	TRBJ2-5	.	CASSLTPSRAGETQYF	TGTGCCAGCAGCTTAACCCCCAGCAGAGCTGGAGAGACCCAGTACTTC
TRBV13	.	TRBJ2-1	.	CASSRFRDEQFF	TGTGCCAGCAGCCGATTTAGAGATGAGCAGTTCTTC
TRBV7-9	.	TRBJ2-3	.	CASSSKVGAESTDTQYF	TGTGCCAGCAGCTCCAAGGTTGGGGCAGAAAGCACAGATACGCAGTATTTT
TRBV5-1	many	TRBJ2-7	.	CASSFTSAYEQYF	TGCGCCAGCAGCTTTACTAGTGCCTACGAGCAGTACTTC
TRBV18	few	TRBJ1-1	TRBD1	CASSSETGGRTEAFF	TGTGCCAGCTCATCCGAAACAGGGGGCCGCACTGAAGCTTTCTTT
TRBV6-6	few	TRBJ1-4	.	CASSREGKLFF	TGTGCCAGCAGTCGGGAAGGAAAACTGTTTTTT